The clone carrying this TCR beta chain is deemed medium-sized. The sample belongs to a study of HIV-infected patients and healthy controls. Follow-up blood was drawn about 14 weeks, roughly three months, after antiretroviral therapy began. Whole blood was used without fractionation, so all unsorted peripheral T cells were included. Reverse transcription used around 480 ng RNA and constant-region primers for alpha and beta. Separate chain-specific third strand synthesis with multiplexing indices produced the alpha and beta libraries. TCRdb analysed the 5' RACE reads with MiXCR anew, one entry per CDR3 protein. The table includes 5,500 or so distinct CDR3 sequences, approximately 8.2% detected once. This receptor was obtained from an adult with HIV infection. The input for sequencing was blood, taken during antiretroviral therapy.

Here the CDR3 DNA reads TGTGCCACCAGCAGCCGTCACAATTCGGGGGATGAAAAACTGTTTTTT. It translates to CATSSRHNSGDEKLFF. This chain links TRBV15 with TRBJ1-4; possibly TRBD1 for D (5 bases). The CDR3 is 16 amino acids. Trimming removed 3 bases from V and 6 bases from J, with 17 bases in between. Germline CDR1 reads LNHNV; CDR2 reads YYDKDF (reference sequence).